This T cell receptor (beta chain) was obtained from a study of cytomegalovirus exposure and HLA in healthy donors. Sequencing was performed with immunoSEQ multiplex PCR; in TCRdb, only in-frame clones are kept and a portion is missing. The data contain 250,000 to 350,000 clones, more than 75% of them seen just once; the ten biggest clones take up over 0.85%. Germline CDR1 and CDR2: SGHAT and FQNNGV. The CDR3 length is 16 residues. V was cut by 5 bases and J by 1 base, with 17 bases left in between. Study results and limitations: A few chains linked to CMV were shown in vitro to be specific for CMV antigens.

With regard to this clone: Its antigen is still unknown.

The sequencing input was PBMCs. This chain uses TRBV11-2 with TRBJ2-5, with D possibly matching TRBD1 (6 bases). The TCR comes from a woman aged 18-29 years in good health and CMV-seronegative. CDR3 nucleotides: TGTGCCAGCAGCCCCGGGGCCCCAGGGGTCCAAGAGACCCAGTACTTC. Translating it yields CASSPGAPGVQETQYF.